Listed here are 4 T cell receptor beta chains from one sample, sequenced in a study of T cells after yellow fever vaccination. TCRdb fed the 5' RACE reads into MiXCR, producing one record per CDR3 protein. The table shows approximately 550,000 distinct CDR3 sequences, with approximately 21% occurring only once. The sequenced sample was PBMCs, obtained 15 days after the yellow fever booster vaccination. Source of these receptors: a man aged 25-40 years who received the YFV17D yellow fever vaccine.

This clonotype was seen more than once but under ten times. CDR3 DNA: TGTGCCAGCACCTCGGGACAGCCAACTGAAGCTTTCTTT. It specifies CASTSGQPTEAFF. The chain is built from TRBV6-2 or TRBV6-3 and TRBJ1-1; 7 bases line up with TRBD1. This CDR3 has 13 amino acids. Germline loops: CDR1 MNHEY, CDR2 SVGEGT. The ends lost 7 bases at V and 5 bases at J; junction bases unmatched: 7.

The table lists this clonotype with a few counts. The chain links TRBV14 to TRBJ2-5; D unclear. Trimming cost V 2 bases and J 4 bases, with 11 bases left between them. Per germline, CDR1 SGHDN and CDR2 FVKESK. The CDR3 sequence is 14 residues long. The CDR3 is CASSQFNTPETQYF. The CDR3 DNA is TGTGCCAGCAGCCAATTTAACACCCCAGAGACCCAGTACTTC. Using reference TRBV14 and TRBJ2-5 for the parts outside the CDR3, the full variable domain is EAGVTQFPSHSVIEKGQTVTLRCDPISGHDNLYWYRRVMGKEIKFLLHFVKESKQDESGMPNNRFLAERTGGTYSTLKVQPAELEDSGVYFCASSQFNTPETQYFGPGTRLLVL.

V and J are TRBV11-2 and TRBJ2-1; 16 nucleotides match TRBD2. The germline CDR1 and CDR2 sequences are SGHAT and FQNNGV. This CDR3 is built from 18 residues. V shed 5 bases, J shed 4 bases, and the junction held 8 bases outside the gene matches. As DNA, the CDR3 is TGTGCCAGCAGCCCGGGACTAGCGGGAGGGCCGAAATACAATGAGCAGTTCTTC. Protein sequence: CASSPGLAGGPKYNEQFF.

This clonotype has a count of ten or more. The chain links TRBV12-3 or TRBV12-4 to TRBJ2-7; D might be TRBD1 (7 bases). This CDR3 is built from 12 residues. V was shortened by 8 bases and J by 2 bases, with 10 bases between the two germline ends. The CDR3 spells CASSRGAYEQYF. In DNA, the CDR3 is TGTGCCAGCTCCAGGGGGGCCTACGAGCAGTACTTC.